This T cell receptor beta chain was obtained from a study of cytomegalovirus exposure and HLA in healthy donors. Overall study context: Early released data had tens of millions of unique TCRs, all coming from HLA-typed donors. Study results and caveats: Later examination showed HLA-associated TCR beta chains had greater clonal expansion than equally common others. Associated with cytomegalovirus, according to the listing, were approximately 160 TCR beta chains.

The PCR employed 60 Vbeta primers together with 13 Jbeta primers. This table comes from immunoSEQ multiplex PCR, and its TCRdb copy is limited to in-frame clones, with some not included. The sample includes 140,000 or so clones, more than 55% of them seen just once. Turning to this clone: Its antigen is not identified.

This CDR3 comprises 16 residues. CDR1 and CDR2 (germline): SGHNT, YYREEE (reference sequence). Unmatched junction bases numbered 13, after V lost 3 bases and J lost 7 bases. V is TRBV5-4 and J is TRBJ1-2; 9 positions match TRBD1. Sample: PBMCs. The origin of this receptor is an older woman in good health and CMV-seronegative. The CDR3: CASSSGTGLWMGGYTF. CDR3 nucleotides: TGTGCCAGCAGCTCCGGGACAGGGCTATGGATGGGTGGCTACACCTTC.